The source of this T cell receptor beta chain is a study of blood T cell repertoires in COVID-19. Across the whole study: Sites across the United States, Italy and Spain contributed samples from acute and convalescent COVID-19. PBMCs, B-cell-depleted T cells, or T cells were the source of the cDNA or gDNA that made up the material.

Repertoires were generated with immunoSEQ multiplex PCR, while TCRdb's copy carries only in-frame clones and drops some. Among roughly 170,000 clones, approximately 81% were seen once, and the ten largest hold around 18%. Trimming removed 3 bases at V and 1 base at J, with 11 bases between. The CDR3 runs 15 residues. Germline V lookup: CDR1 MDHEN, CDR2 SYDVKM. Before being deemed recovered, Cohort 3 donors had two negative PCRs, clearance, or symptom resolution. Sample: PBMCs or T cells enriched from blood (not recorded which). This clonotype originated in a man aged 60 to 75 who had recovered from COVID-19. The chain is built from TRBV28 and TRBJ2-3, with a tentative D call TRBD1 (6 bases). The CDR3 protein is CASSLASGGTDTQYF. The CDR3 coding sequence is TGTGCCAGCAGTTTGGCGTCAGGGGGCACAGATACGCAGTATTTT.